The next 10 T cell receptor beta chains were all read from a single sample in a study of blood T cells in healthy people across ages. The authors ran a second PCR of about 6 to 11 cycles using a sample-barcoded 5' primer and a J-beta primer mix. TCRdb re-analysed the 5' RACE reads in MiXCR, keeping a single row per CDR3 protein. The data show over 1,500,000 distinct CDR3 sequences, 40% to 55% seen once. Material for sequencing was blood. Receptors originate from a woman in her 40s in good health.

The chain joins TRBV20-1 to TRBJ2-7; D gene ambiguous. This CDR3 has 16 amino acids. Germline assignment: CDR1 DFQATT and CDR2 SNEGSKA (reference sequence). V shed 0 bases and J shed 2 bases, with 17 bases lying between them. CDR3 sequence: CSARDTLQKPPYEQYF. CDR3 nucleotides: TGCAGTGCTAGAGACACCCTACAAAAGCCACCCTACGAGCAGTACTTC.

Remarks on this clonotype: A read error may account for a junction end that differs from germline. V gene TRBV7-9 combines with J gene TRBJ1-6; D uncertain. Germline CDR1 reads SEHNR; CDR2 reads FQNEAQ (reference sequence). CDR3 length: 13 residues. The CDR3 coding sequence is TGTGCCAGCAGCTCACGGCGTAATCCACCCCTCCACTTT. This codes for CASSSRRNPPLHF.

This chain connects TRBV7-2 to TRBJ2-7; a possible D gene is TRBD2 (6 bases). The germline V and J ends were trimmed by 1 base and 2 bases, with 18 bases remaining between them. Germline CDR1 and CDR2: SGHTA and FQGNSA. The CDR3 covers 17 residues. The CDR3 DNA sequence: TGTGCCAGCAGCTTAGGCCGCGGGGCGACAAGAACCTACGAGCAGTACTTC. Protein product: CASSLGRGATRTYEQYF.

The V gene is TRBV12-3 or TRBV12-4, the J gene TRBJ2-7; TRBD2 agrees at 10 bases. With V trimmed by 6 bases and J by 7 bases, 12 bases remained unmatched. The CDR3 is 15 amino acids. The CDR3 DNA reads TGTGCCAGCAGGGTAGCGGGGGGAGTCTACAATGAGCAGTACTTC. It is translated as CASRVAGGVYNEQYF.

The V call is TRBV6-6, the J call TRBJ2-1, with D perhaps matching TRBD2 (7 bases). Trimming took 2 bases from V and 8 from J, leaving 13 bases between them. The germline gives CDR1 MNHNY, CDR2 SVGAGI (reference sequence). This CDR3 has 14 amino acids. The CDR3 DNA reads TGTGCCAGCAGTTACCGGGGGGCCGGGGATGAGCAGTTCTTC. Amino acid sequence: CASSYRGAGDEQFF.

The V call is TRBV3-1, the J call TRBJ2-7; 8 bases are shared with TRBD1. This CDR3 is built from 16 residues. J gave up 6 bases and V 0 bases, and 10 bases lay outside the gene matches. Germline V gene sequence: CDR1 LGHDT, CDR2 YNNKEL (reference sequence). The CDR3 loop reads CASSQEARGLFGEQYF. The CDR3 DNA reads TGTGCCAGCAGCCAAGAGGCCAGGGGGCTTTTCGGCGAGCAGTACTTC.

The V and J genes are TRBV4-2 and TRBJ2-1; tentative D call: TRBD1 (6 bases). The CDR3 runs to 15 residues. With 4 bases removed from V and 8 bases from J, the gap between germline ends came to 18 bases. Germline V gene data show CDR1 as LGHNA and CDR2 as YNFKEQ. CDR3 coding DNA: TGTGCCAGCAGCCGGTCACCTACAGGGAAACATGAGCAGTTCTTC. This translates into CASSRSPTGKHEQFF.

This clonotype was picked up one time. The chain has TRBV27 and TRBJ2-1; D might be TRBD1 or TRBD2, each matching 6 bases. Germline assignment: CDR1 MNHEY and CDR2 SMNVEV (reference sequence). The CDR3 consists of 21 residues. The V and J ends lost 0 bases and 4 bases respectively, with 28 bases between them. The CDR3 region has the DNA TGTGCCAGCAGTTTATCGGGGACCGGTTACCAGGGACGGGGGCTATACAATGAGCAGTTCTTC. Encoded protein: CASSLSGTGYQGRGLYNEQFF.

The chain recombines TRBV5-1 with TRBJ1-4; a possible D gene is TRBD1 (6 bases). Trimming shortened V by 3 bases and J by 4 bases, and 10 bases separated the two germline ends. The CDR3 is 14 amino acids. Germline V lookup: CDR1 SGHRS, CDR2 YFSETQ. The CDR3 reads CASSYRTDNEKLFF. The CDR3 DNA is TGCGCCAGCAGCTACAGGACAGATAATGAAAAACTGTTTTTT.

This clonotype showed up just a few times. The rearrangement uses TRBV7-2 and TRBJ2-4; possibly TRBD1 for D (5 bases). Germline V lookup: CDR1 SGHTA, CDR2 FQGNSA. Trimming shortened V by 5 bases and J by 0 bases, and 11 bases separated the two germline ends. The CDR3 totals 15 residues. The DNA of the CDR3 is TGTGCCAGCAGCCAGGACAAACTAGCCAAAAACATTCAGTACTTC. This encodes CASSQDKLAKNIQYF.